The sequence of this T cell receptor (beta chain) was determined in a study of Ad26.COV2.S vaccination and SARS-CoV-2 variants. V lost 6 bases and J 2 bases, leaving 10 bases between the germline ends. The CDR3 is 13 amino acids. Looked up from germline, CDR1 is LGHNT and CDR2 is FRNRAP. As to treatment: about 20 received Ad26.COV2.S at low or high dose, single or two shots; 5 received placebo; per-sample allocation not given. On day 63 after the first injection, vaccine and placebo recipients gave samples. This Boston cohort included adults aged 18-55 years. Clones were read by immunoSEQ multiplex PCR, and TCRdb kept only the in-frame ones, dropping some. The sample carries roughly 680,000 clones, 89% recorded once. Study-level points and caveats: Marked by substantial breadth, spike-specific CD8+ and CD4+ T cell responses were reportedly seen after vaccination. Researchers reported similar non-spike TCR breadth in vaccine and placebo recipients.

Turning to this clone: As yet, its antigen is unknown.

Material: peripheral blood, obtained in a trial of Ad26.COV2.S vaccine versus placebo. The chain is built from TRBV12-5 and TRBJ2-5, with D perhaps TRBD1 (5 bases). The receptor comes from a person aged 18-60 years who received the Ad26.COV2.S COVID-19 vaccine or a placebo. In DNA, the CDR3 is TGTGCTAGTGGCGGCAGGGCGCAAGAGACCCAGTACTTC. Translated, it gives CASGGRAQETQYF.